The sequence of this T cell receptor beta chain was determined in a study of cytomegalovirus exposure and HLA in healthy donors. V was cut by 5 bases and J by 2 bases, with 18 bases left in between. Germline V gene lookup returns CDR1 LNHDA and CDR2 SQIVND (reference sequence). The CDR3 spans 16 residues. Study-level results: A link between a missense DCLRE1C variant and TCR beta V- and J-gene trimming emerged from a later analysis. Later, an analysis found that common viral pathogens appeared to be linked with several of the most significant clusters.

As for this clone: Its antigen is undetermined.

PCR amplification relied on 60 Vbeta primers (plus 13 Jbeta primers). Clones were sequenced by immunoSEQ multiplex PCR, and TCRdb holds only the in-frame ones, with some missing. The repertoire holds approximately 150,000 clones, with 70% to 90% as singletons. The sequencing sample was made of PBMCs. V is TRBV19 and J is TRBJ1-2; D is uncertain. The receptor's source is a woman aged 25 to 45 in good health and CMV-seronegative. Here the CDR3 DNA reads TGTGCCAGTAGTCCCCGAGCTCGTAGCTCGAACTATGGCTACACCTTC. Translating it yields CASSPRARSSNYGYTF.